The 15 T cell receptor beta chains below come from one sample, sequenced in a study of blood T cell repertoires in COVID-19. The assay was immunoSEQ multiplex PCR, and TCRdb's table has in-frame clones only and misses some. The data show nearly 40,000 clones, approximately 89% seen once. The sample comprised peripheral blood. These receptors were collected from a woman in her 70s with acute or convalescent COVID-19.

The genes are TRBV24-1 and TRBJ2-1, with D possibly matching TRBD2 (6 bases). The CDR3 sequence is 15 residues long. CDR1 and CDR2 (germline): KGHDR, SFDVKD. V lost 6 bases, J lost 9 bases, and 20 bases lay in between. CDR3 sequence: CATSSPGRGTGEQFF. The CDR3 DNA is TGTGCCACCAGTTCCCCGGGACGGGGGACCGGTGAGCAGTTCTTC.

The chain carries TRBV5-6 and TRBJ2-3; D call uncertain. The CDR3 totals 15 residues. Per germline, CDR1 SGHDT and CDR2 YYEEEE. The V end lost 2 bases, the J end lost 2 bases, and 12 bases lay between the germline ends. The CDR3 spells CASSFPPGNTDTQYF. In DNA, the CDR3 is TGTGCCAGCAGCTTTCCCCCAGGTAACACAGATACGCAGTATTTT.

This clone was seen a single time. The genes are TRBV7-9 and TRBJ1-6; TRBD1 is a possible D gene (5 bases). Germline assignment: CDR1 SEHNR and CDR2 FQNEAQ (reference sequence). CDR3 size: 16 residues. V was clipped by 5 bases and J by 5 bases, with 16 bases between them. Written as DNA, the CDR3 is TGTGCCAGCAGCATAGGCGGGACCGCCGATAATTCACCCCTCCACTTT. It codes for CASSIGGTADNSPLHF.

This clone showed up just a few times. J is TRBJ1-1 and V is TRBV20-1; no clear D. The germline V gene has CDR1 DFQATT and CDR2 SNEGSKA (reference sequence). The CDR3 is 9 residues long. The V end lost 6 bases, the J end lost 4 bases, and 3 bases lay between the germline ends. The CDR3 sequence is CSARTEAFF. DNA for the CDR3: TGCAGTGCCCGCACTGAAGCTTTCTTT.

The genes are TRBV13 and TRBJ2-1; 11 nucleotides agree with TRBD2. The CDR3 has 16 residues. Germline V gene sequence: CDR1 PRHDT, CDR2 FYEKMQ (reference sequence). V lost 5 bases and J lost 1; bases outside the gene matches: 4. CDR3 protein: CASSIAGGPSYNEQFF. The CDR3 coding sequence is TGTGCCAGCAGCATAGCGGGGGGGCCTTCCTACAATGAGCAGTTCTTC.

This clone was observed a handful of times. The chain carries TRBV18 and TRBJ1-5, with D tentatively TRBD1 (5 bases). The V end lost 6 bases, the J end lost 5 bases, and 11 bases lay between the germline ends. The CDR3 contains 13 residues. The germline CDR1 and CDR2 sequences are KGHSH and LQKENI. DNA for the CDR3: TGTGCCAGCTCTCTCAGGGATGATCAGCCCCAGCATTTT. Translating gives CASSLRDDQPQHF.

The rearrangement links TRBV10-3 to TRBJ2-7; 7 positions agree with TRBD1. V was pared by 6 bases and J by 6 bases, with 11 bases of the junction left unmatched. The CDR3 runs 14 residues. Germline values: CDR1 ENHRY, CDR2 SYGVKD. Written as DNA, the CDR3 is TGTGCCATCAGCGAAGGGGGCAGAGGTGTCGAGCAGTACGTC. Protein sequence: CAISEGGRGVEQYV.

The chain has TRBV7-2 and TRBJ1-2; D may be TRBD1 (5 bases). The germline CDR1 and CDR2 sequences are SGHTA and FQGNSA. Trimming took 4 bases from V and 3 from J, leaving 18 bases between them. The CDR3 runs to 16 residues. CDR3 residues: CASSSEGGGIDYGYTF. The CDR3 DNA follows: TGTGCCAGCAGCTCAGAAGGTGGGGGGATTGACTATGGCTACACCTTC.

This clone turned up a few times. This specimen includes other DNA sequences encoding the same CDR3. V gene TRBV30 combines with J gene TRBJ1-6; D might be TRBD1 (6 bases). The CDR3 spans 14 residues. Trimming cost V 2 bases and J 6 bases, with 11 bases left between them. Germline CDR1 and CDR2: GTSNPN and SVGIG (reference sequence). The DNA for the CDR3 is TGTGCCTGGAGTTTAGGACAGCCTAATTCACCCCTCCACTTT. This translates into CAWSLGQPNSPLHF.

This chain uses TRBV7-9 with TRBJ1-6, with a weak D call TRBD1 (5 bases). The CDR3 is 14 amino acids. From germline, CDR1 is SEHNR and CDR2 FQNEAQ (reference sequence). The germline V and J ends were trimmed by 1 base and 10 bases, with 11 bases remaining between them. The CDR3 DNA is TGTGCCAGCAGCTTAGAAGGGGCCTTCTCACCCCTCCACTTT. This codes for CASSLEGAFSPLHF.

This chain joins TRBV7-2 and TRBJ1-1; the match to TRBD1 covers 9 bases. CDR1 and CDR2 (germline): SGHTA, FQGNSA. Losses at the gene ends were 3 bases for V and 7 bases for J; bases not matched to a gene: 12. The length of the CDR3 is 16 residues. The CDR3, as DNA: TGTGCCAGCAGCTTGACCGGGACAGGGAGGATTAATGAAGCTTTCTTT. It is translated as CASSLTGTGRINEAFF.

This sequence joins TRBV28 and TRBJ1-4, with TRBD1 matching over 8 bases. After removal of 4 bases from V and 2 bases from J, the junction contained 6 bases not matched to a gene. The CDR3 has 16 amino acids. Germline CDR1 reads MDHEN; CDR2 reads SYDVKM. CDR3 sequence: CASSSTGGVTNEKLFF. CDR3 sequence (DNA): TGTGCCAGCAGTTCTACAGGGGGTGTTACTAATGAAAAACTGTTTTTT.

The CDR3 region is CAWIRPFGAGDAGELFF. In nucleotides, the CDR3 is TGTGCCTGGATCCGACCATTTGGAGCGGGAGATGCCGGGGAGCTGTTTTTT. This chain uses TRBV30 with TRBJ2-2, with 8 positions matching TRBD2. Germline V gives CDR1 GTSNPN, CDR2 SVGIG (reference sequence). The ends lost 4 bases at V and 6 bases at J; junction bases unmatched: 16. The CDR3 totals 17 residues. Looking up the rest from reference TRBV30 and TRBJ2-2 gives the full variable domain: SQTIHQWPATLVQPVGSPLSLECTVEGTSNPNLYWYRQAAGRGLQLLFYSVGIGQISSEVPQNLSASRPQDRQFILSSKKLLLSDSGFYLCAWIRPFGAGDAGELFFGEGSRLTVL.

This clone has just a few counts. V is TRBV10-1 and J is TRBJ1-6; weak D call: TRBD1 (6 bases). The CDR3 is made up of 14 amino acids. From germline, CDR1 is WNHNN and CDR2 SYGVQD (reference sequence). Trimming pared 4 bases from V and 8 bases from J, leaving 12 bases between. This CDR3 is CASSGAGVDSPLHF. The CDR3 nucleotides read TGCGCCAGCAGTGGGGCAGGGGTGGATTCACCCCTCCACTTT.

CDR3 nucleotide sequence: TGTGCCAGCAGTTTAAGGGTCCGGGAGTATAGCAATCAGCCCCAGCATTTT. It codes for CASSLRVREYSNQPQHF. The rearrangement joins TRBV28 to TRBJ1-5, with unresolved D. The ends were cut back, 2 bases at V and 0 bases at J, with 14 bases in the middle. Germline CDR1 MDHEN, CDR2 SYDVKM. CDR3 length equals 17 residues.